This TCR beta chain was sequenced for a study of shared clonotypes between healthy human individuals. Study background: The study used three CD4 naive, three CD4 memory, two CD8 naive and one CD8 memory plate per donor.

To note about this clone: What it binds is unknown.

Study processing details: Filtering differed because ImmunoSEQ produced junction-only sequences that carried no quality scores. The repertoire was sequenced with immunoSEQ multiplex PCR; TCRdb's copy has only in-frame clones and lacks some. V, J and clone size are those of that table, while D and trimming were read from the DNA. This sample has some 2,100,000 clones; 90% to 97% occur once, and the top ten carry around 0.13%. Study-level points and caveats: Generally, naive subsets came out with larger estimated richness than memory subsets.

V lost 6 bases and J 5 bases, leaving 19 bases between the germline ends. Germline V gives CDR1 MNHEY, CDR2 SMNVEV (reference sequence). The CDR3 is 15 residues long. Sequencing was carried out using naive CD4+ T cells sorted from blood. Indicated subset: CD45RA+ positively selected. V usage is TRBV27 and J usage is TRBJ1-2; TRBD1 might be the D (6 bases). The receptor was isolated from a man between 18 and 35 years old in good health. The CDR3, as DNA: TGTGCCAGCAGGGGGGAGGGGGAACCACCTTATGGCTACACCTTC. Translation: CASRGEGEPPYGYTF.